The rows below give T cell receptor beta chains drawn from one sample of a study of T-cell memory formation after mild COVID-19. TCRdb itself ran the 5' RACE reads through MiXCR, one entry per CDR3 protein. This sample has hundreds of thousands of distinct CDR3 sequences, with 15% found just once. The sequenced sample consisted of PBMCs or a T cell subset sorted from them (not recorded which). Every receptor here comes from an adult woman who had mild COVID-19 (a few samples of this study predate the infection). Cell type and time point are not known. Each CDR3 is given with its conserved first and last residue. Fields, in order: D gene, clone size, J gene, V gene, CDR3 protein, CDR3 DNA. A D gene is named only where the DNA matches it firmly. Some rows have no size entry. The others give once, few or many, or a class for an expanded clone.

D: TRBD1
size: few
J: TRBJ1-1
V: TRBV29-1
CDR3: CSVGPGQGPTEAFF
DNA: TGCAGCGTTGGCCCCGGACAGGGGCCGACTGAAGCTTTCTTT

D: NA
size: NA
J: TRBJ1-2
V: TRBV14
CDR3: CASSSGQLKANYGYTF
DNA: TGTGCCAGCAGCTCCGGACAGCTTAAAGCTAACTATGGCTACACCTTC

D: NA
size: NA
J: TRBJ1-1
V: TRBV12-3/TRBV12-4
CDR3: CASSLGTRGGVNTEAFF
DNA: TGTGCCAGCAGTTTAGGAACTCGGGGTGGCGTGAACACTGAAGCTTTCTTT

D: NA
size: once
J: TRBJ1-2
V: TRBV18
CDR3: CASSLPLGRSNYGYTF
DNA: TGTGCCAGCTCACTCCCCCTTGGACGCTCTAACTATGGCTACACCTTC

D: NA
size: NA
J: TRBJ2-2
V: TRBV6-2/TRBV6-3
CDR3: CASSSTGHLSSGELFF
DNA: TGTGCCAGCAGTTCCACGGGACACCTTAGCTCCGGGGAGCTGTTTTTT

D: NA
size: NA
J: TRBJ2-3
V: TRBV7-3
CDR3: CASSSVNRDTQYF
DNA: TGTGCCAGCAGCTCCGTCAATCGGGATACGCAGTATTTT

D: NA
size: NA
J: TRBJ2-7
V: TRBV20-1
CDR3: CSASAHGGTPSMYEQYF
DNA: TGCAGTGCCTCAGCACACGGGGGCACCCCATCTATGTACGAGCAGTACTTC

D: NA
size: NA
J: TRBJ1-1
V: TRBV10-3
CDR3: CAISEGGRSNTEAFF
DNA: TGTGCCATCAGTGAGGGGGGACGGTCGAACACTGAAGCTTTCTTT

D: NA
size: NA
J: TRBJ1-2
V: TRBV5-1
CDR3: CASSLEPGMANYGYTF
DNA: TGCGCCAGCAGCTTGGAACCGGGCATGGCTAACTATGGCTACACCTTC

D: NA
size: NA
J: TRBJ1-1
V: TRBV18
CDR3: CASSPPGRNTEAFF
DNA: TGTGCCAGCTCACCACCGGGGAGGAACACTGAAGCTTTCTTT

D: NA
size: many
J: TRBJ1-5
V: TRBV6-5
CDR3: CASAEQSNQPQHF
DNA: TGTGCCAGCGCTGAGCAGAGCAATCAGCCCCAGCATTTT

D: NA
size: few
J: TRBJ2-3
V: TRBV5-1
CDR3: CASSSYRATSTDTQYF
DNA: TGCGCCAGCAGCTCGTACAGAGCGACTAGCACAGATACGCAGTATTTT

D: NA
size: few
J: TRBJ2-1
V: TRBV7-2
CDR3: CASSSPGLSFQFF
DNA: TGTGCCAGCAGCTCCCCGGGACTCAGCTTTCAGTTCTTC

D: TRBD1
size: many
J: TRBJ2-3
V: TRBV5-5
CDR3: CASSLGQGAGDTQYF
DNA: TGTGCCAGCAGCTTGGGACAGGGGGCGGGAGATACGCAGTATTTT

D: NA
size: few
J: TRBJ2-2
V: TRBV5-1
CDR3: CASKFQGSMSGELFF
DNA: TGCGCCAGCAAATTCCAGGGATCTATGAGCGGGGAGCTGTTTTTT

D: NA
size: few
J: TRBJ2-1
V: TRBV14
CDR3: CASSQAEGGSYNEQFF
DNA: TGTGCCAGCAGCCAAGCGGAGGGGGGCTCCTACAATGAGCAGTTCTTC

D: NA
size: few
J: TRBJ2-3
V: TRBV24-1
CDR3: CATSDHRGSGKGADTQYF
DNA: TGTGCCACCAGTGACCACAGGGGAAGCGGGAAGGGCGCAGATACGCAGTATTTT

D: NA
size: few
J: TRBJ2-2
V: TRBV20-1
CDR3: CSARRDPGELFF
DNA: TGCAGTGCTAGGCGGGATCCCGGGGAGCTGTTTTTT

D: NA
size: few
J: TRBJ1-2
V: TRBV4-3
CDR3: CASSQGVGNYGYTF
DNA: TGCGCCAGCAGCCAAGGAGTGGGTAACTATGGCTACACCTTC

D: TRBD1
size: few
J: TRBJ2-7
V: TRBV19
CDR3: CASSPWLGTGPSYEQYF
DNA: TGTGCCAGTAGTCCTTGGCTCGGGACAGGGCCCTCCTACGAGCAGTACTTC

D: NA
size: few
J: TRBJ1-2
V: TRBV5-5
CDR3: CASSLEAKGGYTF
DNA: TGTGCCAGCAGCTTGGAGGCGAAGGGTGGCTACACCTTC

D: TRBD2
size: NA
J: TRBJ2-1
V: TRBV5-1
CDR3: CASSLSGTSGWNEQFF
DNA: TGCGCCAGCAGCTTATCCGGGACTAGCGGGTGGAATGAGCAGTTCTTC